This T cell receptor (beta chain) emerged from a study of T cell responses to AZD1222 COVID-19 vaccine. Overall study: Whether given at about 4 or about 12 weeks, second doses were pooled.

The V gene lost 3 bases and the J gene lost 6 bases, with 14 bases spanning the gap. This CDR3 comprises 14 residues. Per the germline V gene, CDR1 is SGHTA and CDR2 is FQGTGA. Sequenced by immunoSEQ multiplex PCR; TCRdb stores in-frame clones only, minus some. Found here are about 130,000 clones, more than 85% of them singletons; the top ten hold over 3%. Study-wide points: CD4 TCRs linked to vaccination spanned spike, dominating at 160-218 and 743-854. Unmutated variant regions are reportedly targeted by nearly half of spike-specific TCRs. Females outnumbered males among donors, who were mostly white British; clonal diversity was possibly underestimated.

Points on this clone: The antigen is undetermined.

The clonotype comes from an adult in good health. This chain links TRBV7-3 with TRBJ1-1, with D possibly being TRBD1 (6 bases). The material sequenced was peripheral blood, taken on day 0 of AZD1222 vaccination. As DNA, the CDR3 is TGTGCCAGCAGCTTGAATTTTGGGGGCCCTGAAGCTTTCTTT. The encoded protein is CASSLNFGGPEAFF. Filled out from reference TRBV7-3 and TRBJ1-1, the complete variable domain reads GAGVSQTPSNKVTEKGKYVELRCDPISGHTALYWYRQSLGQGPEFLIYFQGTGAADDSGLPNDRFFAVRPEGSVSTLKIQRTERGDSAVYLCASSLNFGGPEAFFGQGTRLTVV.